This T cell receptor beta chain was captured in a study of blood T cell repertoires in COVID-19. Study-level information: Nucleic acid was either cDNA or gDNA, and it came from T cells, B-cell-depleted T cells, or PBMCs.

Germline CDR1 SGHRS, CDR2 YFSETQ. V lost 0 bases to trimming and J lost 2 bases; unmatched junction nucleotides: 4. The CDR3 covers 15 residues. Assay: immunoSEQ multiplex PCR; the TCRdb copy retains only in-frame clones and omits some. The sample shows 200,000 to 300,000 clones, just under 85% of them seen only once. This rearrangement joins TRBV5-1 to TRBJ1-2, with TRBD1 matching over 7 bases. The specimen was peripheral blood. The TCR was taken from a man aged 45-65 years with acute or convalescent COVID-19. CDR3 coding DNA: TGCGCCAGCAGCTTGGTTGGCAGGGGGAACTATGGCTACACCTTC. Protein: CASSLVGRGNYGYTF.